Below, 13 T cell receptor beta chains from the same sample are listed, as sequenced in a study of early T cells in non-severe SARS-CoV-2 infection. TCRdb itself ran the 5' RACE reads through MiXCR, one entry per CDR3 protein. The sample holds more than 25,000 distinct CDR3 sequences; 4.5% are singletons and the top ten take 5.5% to 7.5%. Sequenced: whole blood. The receptors derive from an adult who was a healthcare worker with PCR-confirmed SARS-CoV-2 infection or an uninfected control (not recorded which).

This clonotype was seen a few times. A much larger clone lies a single base off, so this may be a read error. The gene calls are TRBV20-1 and TRBJ2-3; no clear D gene. CDR3 length: 12 residues. Germline V CDR1 and CDR2: DFQATT, SNEGSKA (reference sequence). The V end was cut by 2 bases, the J end by 4 bases, with 7 bases between. The CDR3 loop is CSARPRPDTQYF. The CDR3 coding sequence is TGCAGTGCTAGACCGCGACCAGATACGCAGTATTTT.

This clonotype was observed a few times. CDR3 amino acids: CATEGRASYEQYF. DNA for the CDR3: TGTGCCACCGAGGGACGGGCGTCCTACGAGCAGTACTTC. This chain links TRBV6-5 with TRBJ2-7; D possibly matches TRBD1 or TRBD2 (5 bases each). The V gene lost 10 bases and the J gene lost 1 base, with 14 bases spanning the gap. This CDR3 has 13 amino acids. Germline CDR1 and CDR2: MNHEY and SVGAGI.

This chain links TRBV29-1 with TRBJ1-4, with 9 nucleotides matching TRBD1. Germline trimming cut 7 bases from V and 4 bases from J; bases unmatched to any gene: 7. Germline V lookup: CDR1 SQVTM, CDR2 ANQGSEA. CDR3 length: 14 amino acids. This CDR3 is CSAGQGIGNEKLFF. Here the CDR3 DNA reads TGCAGCGCCGGACAGGGGATCGGTAATGAAAAACTGTTTTTT.

This clonotype showed up many times. The chain recombines TRBV6-5 with TRBJ2-3, with 9 bases identical to TRBD2. The V gene end was trimmed by 6 bases and the J gene end by 1 base; junction bases not matched to a gene: 5. The germline V gene has CDR1 MNHEY and CDR2 SVGAGI. The CDR3 is 15 amino acids. The CDR3 bases are TGTGCCAGCAGAGAAAGCGGGGGGCGCACAGATACGCAGTATTTT. This translates into CASRESGGRTDTQYF.

The chain carries TRBV18 and TRBJ2-3; D gene uncertain. Per germline, CDR1 KGHSH and CDR2 LQKENI. The germline V and J ends were trimmed by 0 bases and 3 bases, with 4 bases remaining between them. CDR3 length: 13 residues. CDR3 loop: CASSPPVTDTQYF. The CDR3 region has the DNA TGTGCCAGCTCACCACCGGTAACAGATACGCAGTATTTT.

This clonotype has only a few counts. V is TRBV12-3 or TRBV12-4 and J is TRBJ1-4, with 11 positions matching TRBD1. CDR3 length equals 15 residues. V was clipped by 6 bases and J by 8 bases; unmatched bases: 8. The CDR3 here is CASSWTGGPGEKLFF. The CDR3 coding sequence is TGTGCCAGCAGCTGGACAGGGGGCCCGGGGGAAAAACTGTTTTTT.

This clonotype occurred a few times. J is TRBJ1-6 and V is TRBV7-9; TRBD1 matches at 8 bases. V dropped 6 bases and J dropped 7; count of bases not matched to a gene: 5. Germline V gene lookup returns CDR1 SEHNR and CDR2 FQNEAQ (reference sequence). The CDR3 spans 14 residues. The DNA for the CDR3 is TGTGCCAGCAGTTCGGACAGGGAAAATTCACCCCTCCACTTT. Translated: CASSSDRENSPLHF.

This clonotype was detected many times. This chain joins TRBV7-8 and TRBJ2-7; the match to TRBD2 covers 9 bases. There are 14 residues in the CDR3. Trimming cost V 5 bases and J 3 bases; bases outside gene matches: 5. Germline assignment: CDR1 SGHVS and CDR2 FQNEAQ. The CDR3: CASSPTSGLYEQYF. The CDR3 coding sequence is TGTGCCAGCAGCCCGACTAGCGGCCTCTACGAGCAGTACTTC.

V gene TRBV20-1 combines with J gene TRBJ1-3; D gene ambiguous. This CDR3 region has 14 residues. Germline V gives CDR1 DFQATT, CDR2 SNEGSKA (reference sequence). V lost 3 bases and J lost 7, with 16 bases in between. The chain's CDR3 is CSASRSPNGNTIYF. CDR3 sequence (DNA): TGCAGTGCTAGTAGGTCCCCCAACGGGAACACCATATATTTT.

This clonotype was seen a few times. As DNA, the CDR3 is TGCGCCAGCAGCCAAGATGTAGCAGGGAATAATTCACCCCTCCACTTT. Translation: CASSQDVAGNNSPLHF. This chain links TRBV4-1 with TRBJ1-6, with a weak D call TRBD1 (5 bases). The length of the CDR3 is 16 residues. Trimming took off 0 bases at V and 5 bases at J, with 11 bases between the two ends. CDR1 and CDR2 (germline): MGHRA, YSYEKL.

This clonotype came up many times. V and J are TRBV5-1 and TRBJ2-7; 8 positions agree with TRBD2. This CDR3 contains 13 residues. Germline values: CDR1 SGHRS, CDR2 YFSETQ. Unmatched junction bases numbered 12, after V lost 9 bases and J lost 7 bases. CDR3 region: CATRSSRGGEQYF. For the CDR3, the DNA is TGCGCCACGCGGTCCTCACGGGGGGGAGAGCAGTACTTC.

The sample holds many counts of this clonotype. This chain uses TRBV6-1 with TRBJ2-7; 12 nucleotides line up with TRBD1. Trimming cost V 6 bases and J 2 bases; bases outside gene matches: 8. The CDR3 runs to 16 residues. The germline CDR1 and CDR2 sequences are MNHNS and SASEGT. Written as DNA, the CDR3 is TGTGCCAGCAGGGGACAGGGGGCCGGCGCAACCTACGAGCAGTACTTC. Its translation: CASRGQGAGATYEQYF.

The chain couples TRBV5-1 to TRBJ2-1; D unclear. V lost 0 bases to trimming and J lost 6 bases, with 4 bases between them. Germline assignment: CDR1 SGHRS and CDR2 YFSETQ. The CDR3 is 12 amino acids. CDR3 nucleotide sequence: TGCGCCAGCAGCTTGGGTCTCAATGAGCAGTTCTTC. Protein sequence: CASSLGLNEQFF.